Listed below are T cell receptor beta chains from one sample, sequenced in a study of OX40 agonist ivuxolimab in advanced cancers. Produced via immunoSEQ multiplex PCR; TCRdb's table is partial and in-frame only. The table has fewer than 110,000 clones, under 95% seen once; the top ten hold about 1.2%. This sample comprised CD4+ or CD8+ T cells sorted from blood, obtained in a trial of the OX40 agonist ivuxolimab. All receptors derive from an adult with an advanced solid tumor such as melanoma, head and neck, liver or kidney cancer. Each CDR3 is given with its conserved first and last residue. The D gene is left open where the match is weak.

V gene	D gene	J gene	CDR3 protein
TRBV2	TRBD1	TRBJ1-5	CASSDRQGSRNQPQHF
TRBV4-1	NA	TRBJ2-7	CASSQDKGYEQYF
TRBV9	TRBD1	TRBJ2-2	CASSDGTGNTGELFF
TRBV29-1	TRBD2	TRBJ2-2	CSAPASGSVSGELFF
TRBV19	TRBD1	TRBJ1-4	CASSMTQGAWEKLFF
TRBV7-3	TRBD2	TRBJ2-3	CASSSKASGILDTQYF
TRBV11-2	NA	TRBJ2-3	CASSYTRGTDTQYF
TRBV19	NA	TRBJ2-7	CASSPRLDGPYEQYF
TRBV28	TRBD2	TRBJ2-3	CASSFLYSPQAGRGTDTQYF
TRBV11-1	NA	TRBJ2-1	CASSSVVLGQFF
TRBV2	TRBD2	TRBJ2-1	CASRQTSGYNEQFF
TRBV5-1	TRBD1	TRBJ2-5	CASSGGQGPQETQYF
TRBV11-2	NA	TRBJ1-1	CASSLAWDTEAFF
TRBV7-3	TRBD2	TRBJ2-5	CASSLAGGIQETQYF
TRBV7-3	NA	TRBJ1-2	CASSLGQSSAYGYTF
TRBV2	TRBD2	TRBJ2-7	CASSEAGPSGGEQYF
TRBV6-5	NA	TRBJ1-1	CASGLTEAFF
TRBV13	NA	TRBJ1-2	CASSFKDGRPFNYGYTF
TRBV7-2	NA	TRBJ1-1	CASSLSRSNTEAFF
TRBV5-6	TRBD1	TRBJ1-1	CASSGRGRGVTEAFF
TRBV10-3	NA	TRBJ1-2	CAISEEVGPQNYGYTF
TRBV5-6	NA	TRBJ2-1	CASSPRNNEQFF
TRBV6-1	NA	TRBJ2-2	CASSERGALNTGELFF
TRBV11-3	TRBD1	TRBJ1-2	CASSLERGTGTSYGYTF
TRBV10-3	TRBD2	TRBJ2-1	CASGTSGGLYNEQFF
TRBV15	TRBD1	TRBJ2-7	CATSRDRDRGNEQYF
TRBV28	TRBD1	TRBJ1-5	CASSLIGTGQQPQHF
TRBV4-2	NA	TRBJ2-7	CASSQDVRSPPSYEQYF
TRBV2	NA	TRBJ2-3	CASRENREWETDTQYF
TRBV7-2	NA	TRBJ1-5	CASSSQGGNQPQHF
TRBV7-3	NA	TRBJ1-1	CASSSGMNTEAFF
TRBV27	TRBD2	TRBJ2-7	CASSRTSGGYEQYF
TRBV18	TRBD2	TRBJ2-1	CASSPGLAGREQFF
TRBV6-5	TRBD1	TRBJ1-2	CASSPQGTGLYGYTF
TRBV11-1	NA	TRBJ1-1	CASSFVQNTEAFF
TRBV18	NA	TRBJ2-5	CASSPIGRAQQETQYF
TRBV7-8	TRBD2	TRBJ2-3	CASSLNSGSTDTQYF
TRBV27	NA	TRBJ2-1	CASSLYTGRAYNEQFF
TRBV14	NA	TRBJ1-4	CASSQDLREKLFF
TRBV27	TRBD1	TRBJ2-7	CASTGPDRPPMVYYEQYF
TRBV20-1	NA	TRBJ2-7	CSAPYYEQYF
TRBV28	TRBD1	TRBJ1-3	CASSSNPPTGGGNTIYF
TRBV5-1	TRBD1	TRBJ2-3	CASSKQDRDADTQYF
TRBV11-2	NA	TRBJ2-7	CASSLDRPDLSYEQYF
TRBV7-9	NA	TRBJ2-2	CASSLDARTTGELFF
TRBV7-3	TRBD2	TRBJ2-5	CASSPTSGREETQYF
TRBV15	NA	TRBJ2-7	CATSRDLVTPTYEQYF
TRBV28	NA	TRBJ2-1	CASWPGVRPGNEQFF
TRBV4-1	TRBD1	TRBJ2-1	CASTSGTGQGSPNEQFF
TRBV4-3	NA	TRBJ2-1	CASSQGGMEQFF
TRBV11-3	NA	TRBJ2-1	CASSFGGGGRNEQFF
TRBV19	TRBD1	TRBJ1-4	CASSIGDRGFGTNEKLFF
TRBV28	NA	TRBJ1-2	CASIEPGYGYTF
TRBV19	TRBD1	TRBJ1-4	CASSKLGTGGEKLFF
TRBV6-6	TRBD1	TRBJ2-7	CASSYPGQGIYEQYF
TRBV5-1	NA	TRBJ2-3	CASSSGGLGTDTQYF
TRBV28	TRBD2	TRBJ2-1	CASGRTSGRPNEQFF